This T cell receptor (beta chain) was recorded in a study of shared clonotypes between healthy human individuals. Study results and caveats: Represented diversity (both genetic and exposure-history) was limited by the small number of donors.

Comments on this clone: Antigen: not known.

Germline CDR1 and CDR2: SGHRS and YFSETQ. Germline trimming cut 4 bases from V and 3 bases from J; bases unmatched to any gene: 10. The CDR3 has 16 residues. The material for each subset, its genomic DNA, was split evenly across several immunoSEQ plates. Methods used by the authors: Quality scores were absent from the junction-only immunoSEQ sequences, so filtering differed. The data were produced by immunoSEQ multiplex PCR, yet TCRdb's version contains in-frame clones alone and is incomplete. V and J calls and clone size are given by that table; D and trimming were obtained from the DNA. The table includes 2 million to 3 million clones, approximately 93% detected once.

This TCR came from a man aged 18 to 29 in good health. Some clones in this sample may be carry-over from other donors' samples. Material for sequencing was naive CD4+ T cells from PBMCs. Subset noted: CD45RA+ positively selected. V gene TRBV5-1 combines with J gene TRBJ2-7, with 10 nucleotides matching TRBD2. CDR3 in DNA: TGCGCCAGCAGCCCGGCTCTAGCGGGAGAAATCTACGAGCAGTACTTC. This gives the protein CASSPALAGEIYEQYF.